Presented here are 11 T cell receptor beta chains from one specimen sequenced in a study of T cell repertoires in cytomegalovirus infection. MiXCR, run by TCRdb on the reads, gives a single entry per CDR3 protein. The sample comprises under 150,000 distinct CDR3 sequences, 20% to 30% of which are singletons, and roughly 35% rests with the top ten. These TCRs' antigens remain unknown. Sequenced: PBMCs, sequenced either directly or after in vitro stimulation (not recorded which). Source of these receptors: a human donor in good health (CMV status not recorded). Some clones in this sample may be carry-over from other donors' samples.

This chain links TRBV19 with TRBJ2-2; D is perhaps TRBD2 (6 bases). Trimming shortened V by 6 bases and J by 5 bases, and 13 bases separated the two germline ends. From germline, CDR1 is LNHDA and CDR2 SQIVND (reference sequence). The length of the CDR3 is 14 residues. The CDR3 DNA reads TGTGCCAGTAGACTAGCCCAGGGAACCGGGGAGCTGTTTTTT. Translated, it gives CASRLAQGTGELFF.

V gene TRBV18 combines with J gene TRBJ1-5; a weak D match, TRBD1 (6 bases). Trimming removed 6 bases from V and 6 bases from J, with 18 bases in between. The CDR3 has 15 amino acids. The germline CDR1 and CDR2 sequences are KGHSH and LQKENI. The CDR3 spells CASSLGQNSVQPQHF. CDR3 nucleotide sequence: TGTGCCAGCTCGCTAGGACAGAACAGTGTTCAGCCCCAGCATTTT.

This clonotype has more than one count but fewer than ten. The gene calls are TRBV7-6 and TRBJ1-1; possibly TRBD1 for D (6 bases). This CDR3 comprises 14 residues. The germline V gene has CDR1 SGHVS and CDR2 FNYEAQ. V gave up 3 bases and J gave up 4 bases, with 12 bases separating them. DNA of the CDR3: TGTGCCAGCAGCTTTACAGGGTCGGTCACTGAAGCTTTCTTT. Protein: CASSFTGSVTEAFF.

The chain couples TRBV6-5 to TRBJ1-3; the D is unclear. Deletions cut 8 bases from V and 2 bases from J, with 7 bases between. The length of the CDR3 is 12 residues. Germline-derived CDR1 and CDR2 are MNHEY and SVGAGI. The CDR3 spells CASGVPGNTIYF. The CDR3, as DNA: TGTGCCAGCGGGGTTCCTGGAAACACCATATATTTT.

In this sample, this clonotype turned up a few times. V is TRBV7-2 and J is TRBJ2-7; 10 bases fit TRBD2. The J segment lost 3 bases and the V segment lost 0 bases, leaving 11 bases of the junction unmatched. The germline V gene has CDR1 SGHTA and CDR2 FQGNSA. This CDR3 region has 18 residues. CDR3 residues: CASSLAVTAGGPSYEQYF. The CDR3 coding sequence is TGTGCCAGCAGCTTAGCTGTAACAGCGGGAGGGCCTAGCTACGAGCAGTACTTC.

The chain is built from TRBV6-5 and TRBJ1-3; TRBD1 is a possible D gene (5 bases). Trimming left V 5 bases short and J 2 bases short, with 13 bases between. CDR1 is MNHEY, CDR2 SVGAGI, per germline. CDR3 length: 15 residues. The CDR3 sequence is CASSVSRATGNTIYF. CDR3 bases: TGTGCCAGCAGTGTGAGCAGGGCGACTGGAAACACCATATATTTT.

This clonotype was recorded a few times. The chain combines TRBV6-1 with TRBJ2-3; 10 bases agree with TRBD2. Germline CDR1 reads MNHNS; CDR2 reads SASEGT. Trimming cost V 5 bases and J 2 bases; bases outside gene matches: 7. This CDR3 is 16 amino acids long. The CDR3 DNA reads TGTGCCAGCAGTCCCAGGACTAGCGGAAACACAGATACGCAGTATTTT. It translates to CASSPRTSGNTDTQYF.

This clonotype was counted a few times. The chain links TRBV19 to TRBJ1-3, with no clear D. Germline values: CDR1 LNHDA, CDR2 SQIVND (reference sequence). CDR3 size: 13 residues. V lost 3 bases to trimming and J lost 2 bases, with 5 bases between them. In DNA form, the CDR3 reads TGTGCCAGTAGTATTATGCCTGGAAACACCATATATTTT. Its translation: CASSIMPGNTIYF.

This clonotype was seen repeatedly, ten times or more. This rearrangement joins TRBV7-9 to TRBJ2-1; D gene ambiguous. In germline, CDR1 is SEHNR, CDR2 FQNEAQ (reference sequence). The V end lost 10 bases, the J end lost 5 bases, and 9 bases lay between the germline ends. This CDR3 region has 11 residues. The CDR3 protein is CAIALHNEQFF. The CDR3 DNA follows: TGTGCCATCGCACTGCACAATGAGCAGTTCTTC.

This chain links TRBV6-6 with TRBJ2-7; 11 nucleotides align to TRBD2. The CDR3 extends over 17 amino acids. V shed 2 bases and J 0 bases; nucleotides not matched to a gene: 6. The germline CDR1 and CDR2 sequences are MNHNY and SVGAGI (reference sequence). The CDR3 coding sequence is TGTGCCAGCAGTTACCCACTTAGCGGGGGGGGCTCCTACGAGCAGTACTTC. Its protein is CASSYPLSGGGSYEQYF.

This clonotype was recorded a few times. The chain joins TRBV28 to TRBJ2-1; D call uncertain. Germline values: CDR1 MDHEN, CDR2 SYDVKM. Trimming left V 2 bases short and J 7 bases short, with 9 bases between. The CDR3 is made up of 13 amino acids. The CDR3 DNA is TGTGCCAGCAGTTTAATGAGCGAGAATGAGCAGTTCTTC. Translated: CASSLMSENEQFF.